A single sample gave rise to the 11 T cell receptor beta chains below, sequenced in a study of blood T cell repertoires in COVID-19. Produced via immunoSEQ multiplex PCR; TCRdb's table is partial and in-frame only. The data contain under 250,000 clones, about nine tenths of them singletons. The specimen was peripheral blood. The receptor set was obtained from a woman aged 30 to 39 with COVID-19, enrolled during active disease.

The chain couples TRBV7-2 to TRBJ2-2; TRBD2 might be the D (6 bases). The V end lost 4 bases, the J end lost 1 base, and 16 bases lay between the germline ends. CDR1 and CDR2 from the germline V gene are SGHTA and FQGNSA. This CDR3 region has 17 residues. CDR3 sequence: CASSSPGGSGNTGELFF. Here the CDR3 DNA reads TGTGCCAGCAGCTCTCCCGGGGGTAGCGGGAACACCGGGGAGCTGTTTTTT.

This clone was detected only once. This chain links TRBV9 with TRBJ1-2; possibly TRBD1 for D (5 bases). This CDR3 comprises 17 residues. Germline CDR1 is SGDLS and CDR2 is YYNGEE. V was shortened by 3 bases and J by 2 bases, with 20 bases between the two germline ends. DNA of the CDR3: TGTGCCAGCAGCGGAGAACCCAGGCAGACAGAGAACTATGGCTACACCTTC. Translating it yields CASSGEPRQTENYGYTF.

The genes are TRBV11-2 and TRBJ2-5, with 7 bases identical to TRBD2. From germline, CDR1 is SGHAT and CDR2 FQNNGV. This CDR3 is 14 amino acids long. V dropped 4 bases and J dropped 2; count of bases not matched to a gene: 4. The CDR3 loop reads CASSWPSGQETQYF. The CDR3, as DNA: TGTGCCAGCAGCTGGCCTAGCGGACAAGAGACCCAGTACTTC.

The genes are TRBV3-1 (or the pseudogene TRBV3-2) and TRBJ1-2; D possibly corresponds to TRBD1 (6 bases). The germline CDR1 and CDR2 sequences are LGHDT and YNNKEL (reference sequence). Trimming took off 4 bases at V and 5 bases at J, with 20 bases between the two ends. This CDR3 is 16 amino acids long. CDR3: CASSLGGARRVYGYTF. The CDR3 DNA reads TGTGCCAGCAGCCTCGGGGGGGCAAGAAGGGTATATGGCTACACCTTC.

This sequence joins TRBV19 and TRBJ2-1; 14 bases match TRBD2. The CDR3 length is 17 residues. Germline V CDR1 and CDR2: LNHDA, SQIVND (reference sequence). After removal of 5 bases from V and 5 bases from J, the junction contained 8 bases not matched to a gene. CDR3 loop: CASSPRLAGGLNNEQFF. CDR3 bases: TGTGCCAGTAGTCCTCGACTAGCGGGGGGGTTAAACAATGAGCAGTTCTTC. Looking up the rest from reference TRBV19 and TRBJ2-1 gives the full variable domain: DGGITQSPKYLFRKEGQNVTLSCEQNLNHDAMYWYRQDPGQGLRLIYYSQIVNDFQKGDIAEGYSVSREKKESFPLTVTSAQKNPTAFYLCASSPRLAGGLNNEQFFGPGTRLTVL.

This clone was seen a handful of times. The chain recombines TRBV21-1 with TRBJ1-5; the table's D call, TRBD1, was not checked against the DNA. TRBV21-1 represents a pseudogene. CDR3 size: 14 residues. The CDR3 nucleotides read TGTGCCAGCCGATTTACAGGGGCCAATCAGCCCCAGCATTTT. It translates to CASRFTGANQPQHF.

The chain couples TRBV11-3 to TRBJ2-5; tentative D call: TRBD1 (7 bases). Germline-derived CDR1 and CDR2 are SGHNT and YENEEA. Trimming took off 4 bases at V and 7 bases at J, with 16 bases between the two ends. The CDR3 is 14 residues long. This chain's CDR3 is CASSSLRQGGTQYF. The CDR3 DNA follows: TGTGCCAGCAGCTCACTCCGACAGGGAGGGACCCAGTACTTC.

The rearrangement links TRBV10-2 to TRBJ2-7; D call uncertain. V shed 7 bases and J shed 0 bases, with 7 bases lying between them. The CDR3 is 12 residues long. The germline gives CDR1 WSHSY, CDR2 SAAADI. In DNA form, the CDR3 reads TGCGCCAGCATCAACAGCTCCTACGAGCAGTACGTC. Protein sequence: CASINSSYEQYV.

The chain employs TRBV28 and TRBJ2-2; D unresolved. CDR3 size: 11 residues. Per germline, CDR1 MDHEN and CDR2 SYDVKM. The V and J ends lost 10 bases and 6 bases respectively, with 9 bases between them. This chain's CDR3 is CATYSPGELFF. CDR3 nucleotides: TGTGCCACCTATTCCCCCGGGGAGCTGTTTTTT. The full variable domain, its missing parts supplied by reference TRBV28 and TRBJ2-2, is DVKVTQSSRYLVKRTGEKVFLECVQDMDHENMFWYRQDPGLGLRLIYFSYDVKMKEKGDIPEGYSVSREKKERFSLILESASTNQTSMYLCATYSPGELFFGEGSRLTVL.

This clone appeared a few times. The gene calls are TRBV7-2 and TRBJ2-1; the match to TRBD2 covers 13 bases. V trimming: 5 bases; J trimming: 10 bases; junction bases outside the gene matches: 5. The CDR3 is 14 amino acids. Germline V gives CDR1 SGHTA, CDR2 FQGNSA. CDR3 in amino acids: CASSDPGLAGEQFF. The CDR3 DNA sequence: TGTGCCAGCAGCGATCCGGGACTAGCGGGAGAGCAGTTCTTC.

The chain couples TRBV5-8 to TRBJ2-3; 10 nucleotides match TRBD2. This CDR3 has 16 residues. J was trimmed by 2 bases and V by 1 base; bases with no gene match: 4. Germline CDR1 reads SGHTS; CDR2 reads YDEGEE. The CDR3 loop reads CASSLWTSGNTDTQYF. The CDR3 DNA reads TGTGCCAGCAGCTTGTGGACTAGCGGAAACACAGATACGCAGTATTTT.